The text below deals with one T cell receptor (beta chain). No antigen is known for it. The source of the sample is a study of OX40 agonist ivuxolimab in advanced cancers. Study conclusions and caveats: Partial responders at 0.1-3.0 mg/kg had among the lowest clonal expansion.

Sequenced by immunoSEQ multiplex PCR; TCRdb stores in-frame clones only, minus some. Here the sample spans about 95,000 clones, about 85% being singletons. The CDR3 covers 16 residues. J was trimmed by 6 bases and V by 1 base; bases with no gene match: 10. Germline V gives CDR1 SGHNT, CDR2 YENEEA. Specimen: CD4+ or CD8+ T cells sorted from blood, collected in a trial of the OX40 agonist ivuxolimab. The V call is TRBV11-3, the J call TRBJ2-3, with 7 bases fitting TRBD2. The sequence was obtained from an adult with an advanced solid tumor such as melanoma, head and neck, liver or kidney cancer. In DNA, the CDR3 is TGTGCCAGCAGCTTAGGTCCTAGCATGGGAGGGGATACGCAGTATTTT. It translates to CASSLGPSMGGDTQYF.